Each of the 24 T cell receptor beta chains below was sequenced from the same sample in a study of blood T cell repertoires in COVID-19. Measured with immunoSEQ multiplex PCR; TCRdb has only the in-frame clones, and not every one. The repertoire consists of 180,000 or so clones, with 70% to 85% occurring once and the leading ten covering approximately 13%. The specimen sequenced was peripheral blood. All receptors come from a man between 45 and 60 years old who had recovered from COVID-19.

CDR3 sequence (DNA): TGTGCCAGCAGTTACCGCCCGGGACAGGGTGGCTACACCTTC. Residues: CASSYRPGQGGYTF. V usage is TRBV6-5 and J usage is TRBJ1-2; 9 nucleotides line up with TRBD1. J lost 7 bases, V lost 2 bases, and 5 bases had no gene match. The CDR3 contains 14 residues. Germline CDR1 reads MNHEY; CDR2 reads SVGAGI.

The genes are TRBV7-2 and TRBJ2-2; tentative D call: TRBD2 (5 bases). The CDR3 length is 15 residues. V lost 4 bases and J 8 bases, leaving 17 bases between the germline ends. Germline assignment: CDR1 SGHTA and CDR2 FQGNSA. The CDR3 DNA reads TGTGCCAGCAGCTCGCATCCCGGGATTCAAGGGGAGCTGTTTTTT. Translation: CASSSHPGIQGELFF. Complete variable domain (other parts from reference TRBV7-2 and TRBJ2-2): GAGVSQSPSNKVTEKGKDVELRCDPISGHTALYWYRQSLGQGLEFLIYFQGNSAPDKSGLPSDRFSAERTGGSVSTLTIQRTQQEDSAVYLCASSSHPGIQGELFFGEGSRLTVL.

This clone came up once. This chain joins TRBV5-1 and TRBJ2-3, with 7 nucleotides matching TRBD2. The CDR3 has 15 amino acids. V lost 0 bases, J lost 4 bases, and 5 bases stayed unmatched. Germline V gene data show CDR1 as SGHRS and CDR2 as YFSETQ. In nucleotides, the CDR3 is TGCGCCAGCAGCTTGGACGGGAGGAGCTCAGATACGCAGTATTTT. Its translation: CASSLDGRSSDTQYF.

This chain joins TRBV9 and TRBJ1-4, with 8 nucleotides matching TRBD1. Unmatched junction bases numbered 9, after V lost 0 bases and J lost 8 bases. This CDR3 contains 16 residues. CDR1 is SGDLS, CDR2 YYNGEE, per germline. The CDR3 here is CASSVGAGGIYEKLFF. The CDR3, as DNA: TGTGCCAGCAGCGTAGGGGCAGGGGGCATTTACGAAAAACTGTTTTTT.

V is TRBV6-2 or TRBV6-3 and J is TRBJ2-2, with a possible D match to TRBD2 (6 bases). This CDR3 spans 15 amino acids. V was trimmed by 2 bases and J by 0 bases, leaving 7 bases between them. Germline CDR1 reads MNHEY; CDR2 reads SVGEGT. In nucleotides, the CDR3 is TGTGCCAGCAGTTACGGGGGGACGAACACCGGGGAGCTGTTTTTT. Its translation: CASSYGGTNTGELFF.

The chain joins TRBV4-1 to TRBJ2-1; D perhaps matches TRBD1 (5 bases). The germline V and J ends were trimmed by 1 base and 9 bases, with 13 bases remaining between them. The germline V gene has CDR1 MGHRA and CDR2 YSYEKL. The CDR3 is 14 residues long. CDR3 in DNA: TGCGCCAGCAGCCAAGTTGTGTCGCAGGGTGAGCAGTTCTTC. This gives the protein CASSQVVSQGEQFF.

Sample share makes this clone large. The chain combines TRBV5-6 with TRBJ2-2, with 7 bases aligning to TRBD1. Germline CDR1 is SGHDT and CDR2 is YYEEEE. V shed 1 base, J shed 2 bases, and the junction held 14 bases outside the gene matches. The CDR3 is 19 amino acids. CDR3 in DNA: TGTGCCAGCAGCTTGAGTATCGTTGAGGGGGCGGAAAACACCGGGGAGCTGTTTTTT. Amino acids: CASSLSIVEGAENTGELFF.

CDR3 loop: CASSLLAGRDEQFF. Written as DNA, the CDR3 is TGTGCCAGCAGTTTATTGGCAGGGAGGGATGAGCAGTTCTTC. The gene calls are TRBV27 and TRBJ2-1; 7 bases are a match to TRBD2. J was trimmed by 8 bases and V by 1 base; bases with no gene match: 5. The CDR3 extends over 14 amino acids. Germline V gene lookup returns CDR1 MNHEY and CDR2 SMNVEV (reference sequence).

V usage is TRBV7-2 and J usage is TRBJ2-7; TRBD2 agrees at 14 bases. Germline loops: CDR1 SGHTA, CDR2 FQGNSA. Trimming removed 4 bases from V and 6 bases from J; junction bases left unmatched: 8. This CDR3 is 16 amino acids long. CDR3 in DNA: TGTGCCAGCAGCTCTAGCCGGGGACTAGCGGGGGCCGAGCAGTACTTC. The encoded protein is CASSSSRGLAGAEQYF.

The V gene is TRBV11-3, the J gene TRBJ2-1; 7 bases map to TRBD2. This CDR3 has 16 residues. The V gene's germline CDR1 is SGHNT and CDR2 YENEEA. V was clipped by 0 bases and J by 6 bases; unmatched bases: 8. CDR3 sequence: CASSLDTGLVGNEQFF. CDR3 bases: TGTGCCAGCAGCTTAGATACAGGACTAGTCGGCAATGAGCAGTTCTTC.

CDR3 DNA: TGTGCCAGCAACCTCGGGACTAGCGGGATTAATGAGCAGTTCTTC. As protein: CASNLGTSGINEQFF. The V call is TRBV7-3, the J call TRBJ2-1; 13 bases map to TRBD2. Germline V gene lookup returns CDR1 SGHTA and CDR2 FQGTGA. The CDR3 loop spans 15 amino acids. V gave up 7 bases and J gave up 7 bases; unmatched junction bases: 7.

This clone was recorded once. The V and J genes are TRBV5-1 and TRBJ2-3; 10 bases match TRBD2. With V trimmed by 4 bases and J by 1 base, 3 bases remained unmatched. CDR3 length: 15 residues. Germline V gene sequence: CDR1 SGHRS, CDR2 YFSETQ. This chain's CDR3 is CASSIGTSGTDTQYF. CDR3 nucleotides: TGCGCCAGCAGCATAGGGACTAGCGGCACAGATACGCAGTATTTT.

The chain combines TRBV9 with TRBJ2-1, with 12 bases matching TRBD2. This CDR3 has 17 amino acids. J gave up 3 bases and V 0 bases, and 4 bases lay outside the gene matches. In germline, CDR1 is SGDLS, CDR2 YYNGEE. The CDR3 reads CASSVGLAGALYNEQFF. The CDR3 bases are TGTGCCAGCAGCGTAGGACTAGCGGGAGCTCTCTACAATGAGCAGTTCTTC.

This rearrangement joins TRBV30 to TRBJ2-7; perhaps TRBD2 as D (5 bases). The V end was cut by 1 base, the J end by 5 bases, with 9 bases between. Looked up from germline, CDR1 is GTSNPN and CDR2 is SVGIG (reference sequence). The CDR3 is 12 residues long. The DNA for the CDR3 is TGTGCCTGGAGTGATTCGGGGAACGAGCAGTACTTC. Translating it yields CAWSDSGNEQYF.

This rearrangement joins TRBV5-6 to TRBJ2-2; tentative D call: TRBD1 (5 bases). The V gene lost 0 bases and the J gene lost 5 bases, with 20 bases spanning the gap. Germline CDR1 SGHDT, CDR2 YYEEEE. The CDR3 loop spans 18 amino acids. This CDR3 is CASSLGRQGSLLTGELFF. As DNA, the CDR3 is TGTGCCAGCAGCTTGGGTCGGCAGGGAAGTCTTCTAACCGGGGAGCTGTTTTTT.

In its sample, this clone was seen a few times. The chain joins TRBV11-2 to TRBJ2-5; 7 bases align to TRBD1. The V segment lost 1 base and the J segment 2 bases; nucleotides outside the gene matches: 4. The CDR3 consists of 15 residues. Germline V gene sequence: CDR1 SGHAT, CDR2 FQNNGV. The CDR3 protein is CASSLVGTEQETQYF. Here the CDR3 DNA reads TGTGCCAGCAGCTTAGTCGGGACAGAACAAGAGACCCAGTACTTC.

The chain combines TRBV7-3 with TRBJ1-1; possible D gene TRBD1, 5 bases. The CDR3 totals 13 residues. The germline CDR1 and CDR2 sequences are SGHTA and FQGTGA. Between the trimmed V and J ends, which lost 2 bases and 4 bases, there was a span of 8 bases. The CDR3 here is CASSLLGGTEAFF. As DNA, the CDR3 is TGTGCCAGCAGCTTACTGGGGGGCACTGAAGCTTTCTTT.

The chain has TRBV27 and TRBJ2-7, with 10 bases fitting TRBD2. Germline trimming cut 6 bases from V and 3 bases from J; bases unmatched to any gene: 8. Germline V CDR1 and CDR2: MNHEY, SMNVEV (reference sequence). The CDR3 has 15 amino acids. CDR3 amino acids: CASSLWASGSYEQYF. CDR3 DNA sequence: TGTGCCAGCAGCCTCTGGGCTAGCGGGAGCTACGAGCAGTACTTC.

The rearrangement uses TRBV7-2 and TRBJ2-7; D might be TRBD1 (5 bases). V was shortened by 5 bases and J by 3 bases, with 17 bases between the two germline ends. Per germline, CDR1 SGHTA and CDR2 FQGNSA. The CDR3 length is 15 residues. The CDR3 DNA reads TGTGCCAGCAGCCAGGTGGGGCAGAGCTACTACGAGCAGTACTTC. This codes for CASSQVGQSYYEQYF.

For the CDR3, the DNA is TGCGCCAGCAGCACGGGACAGGGGCTTAGTGCCCAGTACTTC. Protein: CASSTGQGLSAQYF. V usage is TRBV5-1 and J usage is TRBJ2-5; 10 bases match TRBD1. The ends lost 4 bases at V and 9 bases at J; junction bases unmatched: 9. The CDR3 contains 14 residues. Per the germline V gene, CDR1 is SGHRS and CDR2 is YFSETQ.

The chain combines TRBV7-9 with TRBJ2-2; D unresolved. The CDR3 spans 15 residues. Germline CDR1 reads SEHNR; CDR2 reads FQNEAQ (reference sequence). V gave up 1 base and J gave up 9 bases, with 15 bases separating them. The CDR3 loop is CASSLGLSEVRELFF. The CDR3 coding sequence is TGTGCCAGCAGCTTAGGTCTTTCTGAGGTGCGGGAGCTGTTTTTT.

This sequence joins TRBV10-3 and TRBJ2-1; 11 bases align to TRBD2. V gave up 0 bases and J gave up 7 bases; unmatched junction bases: 8. The CDR3 extends over 17 amino acids. Looked up from germline, CDR1 is ENHRY and CDR2 is SYGVKD. CDR3 sequence reads: CAISESGSGRAGNEQFF. For the CDR3, the DNA is TGTGCCATCAGTGAGTCCGGTAGCGGGAGGGCCGGGAATGAGCAGTTCTTC.

The genes are TRBV4-3 and TRBJ2-1; TRBD2 matches at 14 bases. CDR1 is LGHNA and CDR2 is YSLEER in the germline V gene. Losses at the gene ends were 0 bases for V and 12 bases for J; bases not matched to a gene: 10. This CDR3 contains 17 residues. The CDR3 spells CASSQDRGLAGEGGQFF. The CDR3 DNA is TGCGCCAGCAGCCAAGATCGGGGACTAGCGGGAGAGGGTGGGCAGTTCTTC.

The chain uses TRBV11-1 and TRBJ2-6; TRBD1 might be the D (5 bases). The germline gives CDR1 SGHAT, CDR2 FQDESV (reference sequence). This CDR3 region has 15 residues. Trimming left V 4 bases short and J 1 base short, with 8 bases between. The CDR3 nucleotides are TGTGCCAGCAGCTCCCAGGGTTCTGGGGCCAACGTCCTGACTTTC. As protein: CASSSQGSGANVLTF.